This TCR beta chain emerged from a study of identical twins. Study-wide results and caveats: Models underestimated TCR alpha sharing (out-of-frame) in monozygotic twins.

A note on this clonotype: Its specificity is unknown.

Germline lookup yields CDR1 MNHEY and CDR2 SVGEGT. V shed 8 bases, J shed 4 bases, and the junction held 10 bases outside the gene matches. The CDR3 covers 14 residues. TCRdb analysed the 5' RACE reads with MiXCR anew, one entry per CDR3 protein. This table has 200,000 to 250,000 distinct CDR3 sequences, 9.5% to 15% appearing once. Separately, the same data were catalogued under a study of yellow fever vaccine responses in identical twins.

The clonotype was recovered from a woman aged 18-29 years in good health. The sample taken for sequencing was memory (CD45RO+) T cells sorted from blood. The chain has TRBV6-2 or TRBV6-3 and TRBJ2-5; 7 bases match TRBD1. The CDR3 DNA reads TGTGCCAGCTTAAGACAGGGTGCGTCAGAGACCCAGTACTTC. Translated: CASLRQGASETQYF.